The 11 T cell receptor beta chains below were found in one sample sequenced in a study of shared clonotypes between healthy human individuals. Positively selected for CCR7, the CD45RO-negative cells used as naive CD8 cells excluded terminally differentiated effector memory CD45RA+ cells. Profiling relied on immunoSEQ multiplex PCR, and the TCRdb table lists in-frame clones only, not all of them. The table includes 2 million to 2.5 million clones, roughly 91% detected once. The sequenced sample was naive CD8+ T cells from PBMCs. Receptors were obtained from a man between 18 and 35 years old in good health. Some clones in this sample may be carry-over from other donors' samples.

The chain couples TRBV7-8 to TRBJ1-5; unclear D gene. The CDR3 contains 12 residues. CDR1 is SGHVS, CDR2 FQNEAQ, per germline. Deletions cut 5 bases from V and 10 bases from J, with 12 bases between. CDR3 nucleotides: TGTGCCAGCAGCGAGGGTCGGCTCCCCCAGCATTTT. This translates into CASSEGRLPQHF.

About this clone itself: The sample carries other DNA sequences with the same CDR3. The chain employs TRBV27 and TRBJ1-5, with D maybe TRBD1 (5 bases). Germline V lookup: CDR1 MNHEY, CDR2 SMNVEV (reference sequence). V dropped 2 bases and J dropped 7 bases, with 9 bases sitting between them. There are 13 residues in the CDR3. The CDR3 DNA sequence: TGTGCCAGCAGTTTAGGGGGGAGACAGCCCCAGCATTTT. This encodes CASSLGGRQPQHF.

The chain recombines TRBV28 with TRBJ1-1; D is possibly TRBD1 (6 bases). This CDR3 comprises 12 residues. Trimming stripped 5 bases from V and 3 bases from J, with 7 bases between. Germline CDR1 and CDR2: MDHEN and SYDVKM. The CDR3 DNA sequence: TGTGCCAGCAGTAACAGGGACACTGAAGCTTTCTTT. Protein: CASSNRDTEAFF.

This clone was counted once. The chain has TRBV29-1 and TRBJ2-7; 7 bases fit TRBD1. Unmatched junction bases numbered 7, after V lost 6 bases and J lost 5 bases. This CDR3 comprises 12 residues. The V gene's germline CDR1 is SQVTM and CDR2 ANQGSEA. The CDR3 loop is CSVTTDRDEQYF. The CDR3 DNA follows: TGCAGCGTGACCACAGACAGGGACGAGCAGTACTTC.

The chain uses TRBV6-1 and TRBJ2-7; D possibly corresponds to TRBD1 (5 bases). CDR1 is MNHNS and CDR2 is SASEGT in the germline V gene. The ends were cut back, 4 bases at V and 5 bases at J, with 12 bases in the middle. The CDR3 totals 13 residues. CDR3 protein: CASSGQGPHEQYF. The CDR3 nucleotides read TGTGCCAGCAGTGGTCAGGGCCCCCACGAGCAGTACTTC.

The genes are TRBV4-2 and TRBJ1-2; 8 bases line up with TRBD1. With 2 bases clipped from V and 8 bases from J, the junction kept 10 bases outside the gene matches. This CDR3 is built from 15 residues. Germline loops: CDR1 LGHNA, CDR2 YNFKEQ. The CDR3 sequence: CASSQLRPTGEGYTF. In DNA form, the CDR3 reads TGTGCCAGCAGCCAACTTAGACCGACAGGGGAAGGCTACACCTTC.

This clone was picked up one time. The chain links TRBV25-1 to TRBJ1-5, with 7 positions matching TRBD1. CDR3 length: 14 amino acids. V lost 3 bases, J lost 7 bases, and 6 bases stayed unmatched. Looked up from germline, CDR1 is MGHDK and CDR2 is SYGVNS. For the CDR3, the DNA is TGTGCCAGCAGTGACAGGGGGGCGGGACAGCCCCAGCATTTT. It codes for CASSDRGAGQPQHF.

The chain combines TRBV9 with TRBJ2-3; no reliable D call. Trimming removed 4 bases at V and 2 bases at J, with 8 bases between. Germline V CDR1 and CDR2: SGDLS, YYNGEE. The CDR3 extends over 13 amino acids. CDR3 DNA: TGTGCCAGCAGCCTCCCAGCCACAGATACGCAGTATTTT. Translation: CASSLPATDTQYF.

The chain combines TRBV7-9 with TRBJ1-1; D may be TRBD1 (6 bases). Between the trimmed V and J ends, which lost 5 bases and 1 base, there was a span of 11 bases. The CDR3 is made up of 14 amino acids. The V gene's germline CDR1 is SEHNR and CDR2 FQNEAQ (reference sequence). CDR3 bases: TGTGCCAGCAGCGTTGGACAGTGGAACACTGAAGCTTTCTTT. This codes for CASSVGQWNTEAFF.

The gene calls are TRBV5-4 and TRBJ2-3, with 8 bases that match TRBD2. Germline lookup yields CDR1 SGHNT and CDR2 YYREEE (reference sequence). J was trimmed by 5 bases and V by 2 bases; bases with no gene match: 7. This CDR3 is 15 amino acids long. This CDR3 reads CASSFRREVVDTQYF. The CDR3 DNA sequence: TGTGCCAGCAGCTTCCGGCGGGAGGTGGTAGATACGCAGTATTTT.

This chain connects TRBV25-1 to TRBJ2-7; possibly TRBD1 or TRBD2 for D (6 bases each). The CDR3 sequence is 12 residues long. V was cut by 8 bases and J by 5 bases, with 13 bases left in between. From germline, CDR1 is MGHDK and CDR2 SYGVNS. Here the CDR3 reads CASGWRDNEQYF. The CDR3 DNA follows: TGTGCCAGCGGTTGGAGGGACAACGAGCAGTACTTC.